This entry is about one T cell receptor (beta chain). The data are from a study of T-cell memory formation after mild COVID-19. TCRdb re-derived calls from the 5' RACE reads in MiXCR, one entry per CDR3 protein. The repertoire consists of approximately 450,000 distinct CDR3 sequences, with about 18% occurring once and the leading ten covering 9% to 15%. Trimming stripped 9 bases from V and 3 bases from J, with 17 bases between. The CDR3 totals 14 residues. CDR1 is SNHLY, CDR2 FYNNEI, per germline. The receptor was derived from an adult woman who had mild COVID-19 (a few samples of this study predate the infection). Cell type and time point are not known. The sequenced sample consisted of PBMCs or a T cell subset sorted from them (not recorded which). This rearrangement joins TRBV2 to TRBJ1-1; D ambiguous. The DNA of the CDR3 is TGTGCCAGACAGAACAAACCAGGATACACTGAAGCTTTCTTT. Translation gives CARQNKPGYTEAFF. The full variable domain, rest sourced from reference TRBV2 and TRBJ1-1, is EPEVTQTPSHQVTQMGQEVILRCVPISNHLYFYWYRQILGQKVEFLVSFYNNEISEKSEIFDDQFSVERPDGSNFTLKIRSTKLEDSAMYFCARQNKPGYTEAFFGQGTRLTVV.